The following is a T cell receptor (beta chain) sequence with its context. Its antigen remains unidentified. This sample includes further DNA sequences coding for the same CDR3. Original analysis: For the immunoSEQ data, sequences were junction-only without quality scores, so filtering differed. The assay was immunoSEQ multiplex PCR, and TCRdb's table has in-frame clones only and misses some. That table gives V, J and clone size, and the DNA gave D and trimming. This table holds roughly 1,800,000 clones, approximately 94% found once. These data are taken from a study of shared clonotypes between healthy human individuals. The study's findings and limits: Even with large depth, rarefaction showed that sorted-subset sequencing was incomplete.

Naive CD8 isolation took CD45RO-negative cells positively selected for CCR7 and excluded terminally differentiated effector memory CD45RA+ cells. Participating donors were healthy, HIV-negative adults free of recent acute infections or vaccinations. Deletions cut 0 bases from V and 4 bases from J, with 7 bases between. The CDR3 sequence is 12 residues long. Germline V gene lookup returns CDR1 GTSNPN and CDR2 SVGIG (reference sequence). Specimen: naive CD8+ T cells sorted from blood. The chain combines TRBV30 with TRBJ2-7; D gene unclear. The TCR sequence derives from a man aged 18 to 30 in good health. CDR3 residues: CAWSVVGYEQYF. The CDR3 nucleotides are TGTGCCTGGAGTGTGGTGGGTTACGAGCAGTACTTC. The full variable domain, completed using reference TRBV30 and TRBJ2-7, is SQTIHQWPATLVQPVGSPLSLECTVEGTSNPNLYWYRQAAGRGLQLLFYSVGIGQISSEVPQNLSASRPQDRQFILSSKKLLLSDSGFYLCAWSVVGYEQYFGPGTRLTVT.